This T cell receptor (beta chain) emerged from a study of CD8 T cells in ankylosing spondylitis. Scientists made TCR beta libraries using quantitative 5'-RACE with molecular barcodes. Via MiXCR, TCRdb re-called the 5' RACE reads, giving one row per CDR3 protein. The profile covers over 95,000 distinct CDR3 sequences, with 8% to 10% appearing a single time and 9.5% to 10% taken by the ten largest. Whole-study findings and limits: Roughly 8 highly homologous variants made up a TCR beta motif that seemed to typify ankylosing spondylitis blood. According to the report, clones linked to the disease were significantly enriched in matched synovial fluid samples taken from ankylosing spondylitis patients. CD8+ disease-linked clones were present at relatively low frequencies in blood.

Germline V CDR1 and CDR2: SGHKS, YYEKEE (reference sequence). CDR3 length equals 16 residues. Trimming removed 0 bases from V and 4 bases from J, with 17 bases in between. This clonotype was picked up many times. Its specificity is unknown. V and J are TRBV5-5 and TRBJ2-7; D is perhaps TRBD2 (6 bases). This TCR was recovered from a male donor with ankylosing spondylitis or in good health (not recorded which). The sample consisted of blood, either unsorted or a sorted T cell fraction (not recorded which). Written as DNA, the CDR3 is TGTGCCAGCAGCTTGGCCCCTAGCGTTAGGTTGTACGAGCAGTACTTC. This translates into CASSLAPSVRLYEQYF.